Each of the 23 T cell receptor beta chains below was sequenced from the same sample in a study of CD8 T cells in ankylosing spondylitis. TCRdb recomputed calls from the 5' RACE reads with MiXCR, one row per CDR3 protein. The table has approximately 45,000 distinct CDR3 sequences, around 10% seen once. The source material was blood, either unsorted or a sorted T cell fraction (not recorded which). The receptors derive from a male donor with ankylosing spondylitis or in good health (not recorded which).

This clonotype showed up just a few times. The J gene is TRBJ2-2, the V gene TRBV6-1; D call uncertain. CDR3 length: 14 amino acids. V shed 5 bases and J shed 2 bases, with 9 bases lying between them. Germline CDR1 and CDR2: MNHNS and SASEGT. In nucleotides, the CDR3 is TGTGCCAGCAGTCCCCTTACTAACACCGGGGAGCTGTTTTTT. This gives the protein CASSPLTNTGELFF.

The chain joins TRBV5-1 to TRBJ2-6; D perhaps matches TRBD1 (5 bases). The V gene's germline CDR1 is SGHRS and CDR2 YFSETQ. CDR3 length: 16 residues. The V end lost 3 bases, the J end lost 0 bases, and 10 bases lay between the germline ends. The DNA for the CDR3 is TGCGCCAGCAGCTGGACACCTTCCTCTGGGGCCAACGTCCTGACTTTC. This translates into CASSWTPSSGANVLTF.

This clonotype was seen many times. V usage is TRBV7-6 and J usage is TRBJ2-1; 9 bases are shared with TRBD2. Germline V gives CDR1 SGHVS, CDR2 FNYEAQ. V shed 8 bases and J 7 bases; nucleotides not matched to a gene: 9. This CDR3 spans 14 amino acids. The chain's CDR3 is CASRGLASSNEQFF. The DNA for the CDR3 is TGTGCCAGCCGGGGACTAGCCTCCTCGAATGAGCAGTTCTTC.

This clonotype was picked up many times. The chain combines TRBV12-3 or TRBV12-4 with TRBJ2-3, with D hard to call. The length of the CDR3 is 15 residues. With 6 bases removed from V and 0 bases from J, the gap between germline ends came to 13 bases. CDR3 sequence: CASSPQDLSTDTQYF. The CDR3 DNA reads TGTGCCAGCAGCCCTCAAGATCTGAGCACAGATACGCAGTATTTT.

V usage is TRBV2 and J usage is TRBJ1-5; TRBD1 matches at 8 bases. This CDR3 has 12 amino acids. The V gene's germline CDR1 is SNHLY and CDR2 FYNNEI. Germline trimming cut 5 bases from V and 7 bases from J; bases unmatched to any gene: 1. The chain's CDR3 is CASSRDRQPQHF. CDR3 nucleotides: TGTGCCAGCAGTAGGGACAGGCAGCCCCAGCATTTT. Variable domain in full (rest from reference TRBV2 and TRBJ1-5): EPEVTQTPSHQVTQMGQEVILRCVPISNHLYFYWYRQILGQKVEFLVSFYNNEISEKSEIFDDQFSVERPDGSNFTLKIRSTKLEDSAMYFCASSRDRQPQHFGDGTRLSIL.

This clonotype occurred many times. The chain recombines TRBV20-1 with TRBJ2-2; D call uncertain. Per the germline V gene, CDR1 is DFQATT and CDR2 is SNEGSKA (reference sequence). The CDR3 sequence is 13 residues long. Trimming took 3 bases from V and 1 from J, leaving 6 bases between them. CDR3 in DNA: TGCAGTGCTAGTCGGGTGAACACCGGGGAGCTGTTTTTT. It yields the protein CSASRVNTGELFF.

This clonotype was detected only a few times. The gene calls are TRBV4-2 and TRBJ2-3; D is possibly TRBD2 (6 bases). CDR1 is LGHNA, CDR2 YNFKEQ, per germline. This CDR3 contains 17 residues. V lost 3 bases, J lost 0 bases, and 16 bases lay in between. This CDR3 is CASSQSANSGSTDTQYF. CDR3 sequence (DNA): TGTGCCAGCAGCCAGTCAGCCAACAGCGGGAGCACAGATACGCAGTATTTT.

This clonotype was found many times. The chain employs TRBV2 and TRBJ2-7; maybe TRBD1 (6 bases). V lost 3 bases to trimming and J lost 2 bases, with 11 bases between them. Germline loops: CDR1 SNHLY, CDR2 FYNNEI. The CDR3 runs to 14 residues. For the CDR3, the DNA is TGTGCCAGCAGTGACCCGGGACATCCCTACGAGCAGTACTTC. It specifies CASSDPGHPYEQYF. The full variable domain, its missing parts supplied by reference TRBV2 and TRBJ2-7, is EPEVTQTPSHQVTQMGQEVILRCVPISNHLYFYWYRQILGQKVEFLVSFYNNEISEKSEIFDDQFSVERPDGSNFTLKIRSTKLEDSAMYFCASSDPGHPYEQYFGPGTRLTVT.

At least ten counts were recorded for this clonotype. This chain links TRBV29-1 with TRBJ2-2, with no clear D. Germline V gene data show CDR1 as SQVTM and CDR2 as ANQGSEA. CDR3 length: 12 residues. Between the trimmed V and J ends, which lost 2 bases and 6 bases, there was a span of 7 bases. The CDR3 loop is CSVEPGAGELFF. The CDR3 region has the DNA TGCAGCGTTGAACCTGGGGCCGGGGAGCTGTTTTTT.

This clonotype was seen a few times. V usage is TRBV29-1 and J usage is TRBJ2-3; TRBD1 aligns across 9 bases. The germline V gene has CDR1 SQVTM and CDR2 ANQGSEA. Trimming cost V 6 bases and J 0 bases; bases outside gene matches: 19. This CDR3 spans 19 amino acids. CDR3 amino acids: CSVRTARDRAKFSTDTQYF. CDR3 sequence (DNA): TGCAGCGTCAGGACAGCAAGGGACAGGGCGAAATTTAGCACAGATACGCAGTATTTT.

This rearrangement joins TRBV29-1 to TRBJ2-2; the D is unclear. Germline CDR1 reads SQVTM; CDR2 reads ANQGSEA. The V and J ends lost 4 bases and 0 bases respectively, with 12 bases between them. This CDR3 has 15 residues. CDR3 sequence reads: CSVVGGFTNTGELFF. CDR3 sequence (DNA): TGCAGCGTTGTAGGCGGATTCACGAACACCGGGGAGCTGTTTTTT.

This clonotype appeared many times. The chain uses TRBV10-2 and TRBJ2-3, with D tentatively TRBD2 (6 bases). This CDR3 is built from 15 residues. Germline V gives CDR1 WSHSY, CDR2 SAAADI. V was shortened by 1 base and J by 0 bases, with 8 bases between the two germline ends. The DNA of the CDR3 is TGCGCCAGCAGTGAGTGGGGGGAAAGCACAGATACGCAGTATTTT. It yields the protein CASSEWGESTDTQYF.

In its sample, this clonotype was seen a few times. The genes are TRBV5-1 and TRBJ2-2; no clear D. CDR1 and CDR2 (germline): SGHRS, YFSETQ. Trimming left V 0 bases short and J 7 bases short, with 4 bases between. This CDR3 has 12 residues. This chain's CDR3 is CASSLAVGELFF. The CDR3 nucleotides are TGCGCCAGCAGCTTGGCCGTCGGGGAGCTGTTTTTT.

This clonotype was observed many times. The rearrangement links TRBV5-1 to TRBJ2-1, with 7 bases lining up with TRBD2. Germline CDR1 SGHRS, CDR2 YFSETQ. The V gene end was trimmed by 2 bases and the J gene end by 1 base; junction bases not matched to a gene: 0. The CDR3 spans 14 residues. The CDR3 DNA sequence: TGCGCCAGCAGCTTTAGCGGGTCCTACAATGAGCAGTTCTTC. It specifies CASSFSGSYNEQFF.

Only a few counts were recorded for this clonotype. The CDR3 nucleotides read TGTGCCAGCAGTTCCCTGGACAGGGCGGAGACCCAGTACTTC. Amino acids: CASSSLDRAETQYF. The rearrangement uses TRBV6-5 and TRBJ2-5; TRBD1 matches 8 bases. Germline assignment: CDR1 MNHEY and CDR2 SVGAGI. This CDR3 has 14 amino acids. The trim removed 4 bases at V and 5 bases at J, leaving 6 bases unmatched.

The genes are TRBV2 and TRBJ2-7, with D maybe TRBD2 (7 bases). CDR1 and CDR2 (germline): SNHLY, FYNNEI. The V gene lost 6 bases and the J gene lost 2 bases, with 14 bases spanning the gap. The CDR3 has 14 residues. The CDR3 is CASSRYGGPYEQYF. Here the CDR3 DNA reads TGTGCCAGCAGCAGGTACGGGGGGCCCTACGAGCAGTACTTC.

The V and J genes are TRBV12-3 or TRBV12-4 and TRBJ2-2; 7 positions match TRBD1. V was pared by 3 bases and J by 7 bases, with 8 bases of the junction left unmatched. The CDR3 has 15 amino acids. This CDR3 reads CASSFGTDLNGELFF. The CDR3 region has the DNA TGTGCCAGCAGTTTCGGGACAGATCTCAACGGGGAGCTGTTTTTT.

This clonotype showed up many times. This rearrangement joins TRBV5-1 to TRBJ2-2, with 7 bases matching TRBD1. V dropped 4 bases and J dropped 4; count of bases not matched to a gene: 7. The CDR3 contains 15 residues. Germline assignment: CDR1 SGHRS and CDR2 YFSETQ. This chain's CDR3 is CASSIGTVGTGELFF. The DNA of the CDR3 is TGCGCCAGCAGCATCGGGACAGTTGGCACCGGGGAGCTGTTTTTT.

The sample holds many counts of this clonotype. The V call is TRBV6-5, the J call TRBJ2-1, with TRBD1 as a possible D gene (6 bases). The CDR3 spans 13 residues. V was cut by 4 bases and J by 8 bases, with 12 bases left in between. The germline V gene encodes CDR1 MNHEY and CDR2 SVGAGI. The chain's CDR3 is CASSFRQDDEQFF. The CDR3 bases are TGTGCCAGCAGTTTCCGACAGGACGATGAGCAGTTCTTC.

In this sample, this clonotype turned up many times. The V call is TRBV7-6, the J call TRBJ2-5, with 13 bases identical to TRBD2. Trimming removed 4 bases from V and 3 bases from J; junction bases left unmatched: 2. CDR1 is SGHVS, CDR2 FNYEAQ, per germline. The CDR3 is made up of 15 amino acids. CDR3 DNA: TGTGCCAGCAGCTCCGGACTAGCGGGAGAAGAGACCCAGTACTTC. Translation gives CASSSGLAGEETQYF.

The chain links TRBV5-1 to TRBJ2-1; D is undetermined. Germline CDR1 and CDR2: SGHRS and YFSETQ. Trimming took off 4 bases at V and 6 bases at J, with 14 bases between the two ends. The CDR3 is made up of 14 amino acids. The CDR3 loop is CASSARNSINEQFF. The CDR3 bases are TGCGCCAGCAGCGCCCGGAACTCGATCAATGAGCAGTTCTTC. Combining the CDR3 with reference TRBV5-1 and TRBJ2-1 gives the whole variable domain KAGVTQTPRYLIKTRGQQVTLSCSPISGHRSVSWYQQTPGQGLQFLFEYFSETQRNKGNFPGRFSGRQFSNSRSEMNVSTLELGDSALYLCASSARNSINEQFFGPGTRLTVL.

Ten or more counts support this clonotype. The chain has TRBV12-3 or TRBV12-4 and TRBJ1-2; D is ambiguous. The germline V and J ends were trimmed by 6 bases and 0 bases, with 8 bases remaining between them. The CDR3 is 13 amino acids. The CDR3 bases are TGTGCCAGCAGCTCCGGGGCTAACTATGGCTACACCTTC. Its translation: CASSSGANYGYTF.

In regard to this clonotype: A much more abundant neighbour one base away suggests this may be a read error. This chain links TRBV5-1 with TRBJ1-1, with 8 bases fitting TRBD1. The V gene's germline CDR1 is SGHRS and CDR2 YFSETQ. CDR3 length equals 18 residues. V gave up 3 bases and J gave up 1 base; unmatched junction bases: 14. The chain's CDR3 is CASSSDRAFAGTNTEAFF. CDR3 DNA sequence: TGCGCCAGCAGCTCGGACAGGGCATTCGCTGGGACGAACACTGAAGCTTTCTTT.